A selection of T cell receptor beta chains follows, all from one sample in a study of identical twins. TCRdb re-derived calls from the 5' RACE reads in MiXCR, one entry per CDR3 protein. The table includes under 350,000 distinct CDR3 sequences, roughly 9.7% detected once. These same data were also listed under a study on yellow fever vaccine responses in identical twins.

The sample taken for sequencing was CD8+ T cells sorted from blood. The receptors shown here come from a woman aged 18-29 years in good health. Each CDR3 is given with its conserved first and last residue. D genes are given only for firm matches. Size values are once, few and many counts, or a class for expanded clones, and some rows have none.

D,J,V,size,CDR3,DNA
TRBD2,TRBJ2-1,TRBV10-3,few,CAIRGGLAEYNEQFF,TGTGCCATCAGAGGGGGACTAGCGGAATACAATGAGCAGTTCTTC
NA,TRBJ2-1,TRBV24-1,NA,CATSDPTDPHEQFF,TGTGCCACCAGTGACCCGACGGATCCGCATGAGCAGTTCTTC
NA,TRBJ2-7,TRBV7-9,many,CASSFDRDEQYF,TGTGCCAGCAGCTTCGACAGAGACGAGCAGTACTTC
TRBD2,TRBJ2-1,TRBV20-1,NA,CSARGLVLAGGNEQFF,TGCAGTGCTAGAGGACTCGTACTAGCGGGGGGGAATGAGCAGTTCTTC
NA,TRBJ1-6,TRBV12-3/TRBV12-4,many,CASSLSRRVSSPLHF,TGTGCCAGCAGTTTATCCAGGAGGGTTAGTTCACCCCTCCACTTT
NA,TRBJ2-1,TRBV4-1,NA,CASSQEFQAVHNEQFF,TGCGCCAGCAGCCAAGAGTTTCAGGCGGTCCACAATGAGCAGTTCTTC
NA,TRBJ1-4,TRBV6-6,few,CASSYTESEKLFF,TGTGCCAGCAGTTACACCGAGAGCGAAAAACTGTTTTTT
NA,TRBJ2-1,TRBV4-1,many,CASSQTPVGNEQFF,TGCGCCAGCAGCCAAACACCCGTGGGCAATGAGCAGTTCTTC
NA,TRBJ1-1,TRBV13,NA,CASSFIDKNTEAFF,TGTGCCAGCAGCTTTATTGACAAGAACACTGAAGCTTTCTTT
TRBD1,TRBJ1-2,TRBV29-1,few,CSVEYTGAINYGYTF,TGCAGCGTTGAATATACAGGGGCCATAAACTATGGCTACACCTTC
NA,TRBJ2-1,TRBV6-2/TRBV6-3,many,CASGSEQFF,TGTGCCAGCGGCAGTGAGCAGTTCTTC
NA,TRBJ2-5,TRBV20-1,NA,CSARATAQETQYF,TGCAGTGCTAGAGCAACAGCCCAAGAGACCCAGTACTTC
TRBD1,TRBJ2-7,TRBV6-2/TRBV6-3,many,CASSFGTGGHEQYF,TGTGCCAGCAGTTTCGGGACAGGGGGGCACGAGCAGTACTTC
NA,TRBJ2-5,TRBV9,NA,CASSGGAGRGETQYF,TGTGCCAGCAGCGGAGGGGCAGGGCGCGGGGAGACCCAGTACTTC
TRBD2,TRBJ2-1,TRBV7-9,many,CASSFLPREDNEQFF,TGTGCCAGCAGCTTCCTTCCCCGGGAGGACAATGAGCAGTTCTTC
TRBD2,TRBJ2-1,TRBV7-9,NA,CASSLDGSGRYNEQFF,TGTGCCAGCAGCTTAGATGGCAGCGGGAGGTACAATGAGCAGTTCTTC
TRBD2,TRBJ2-5,TRBV5-1,few,CASSLVGREALRETQYF,TGCGCCAGCAGCTTGGTAGGTCGGGAGGCCCTCCGCGAGACCCAGTACTTC
TRBD2,TRBJ2-7,TRBV4-2,few,CASSQDLAGTYEQYF,TGTGCCAGCAGCCAAGACCTAGCGGGGACCTACGAGCAGTACTTC
NA,TRBJ2-5,TRBV11-2,many,CASSQGALIAGVPQETQYF,TGTGCCAGCAGCCAGGGGGCCCTAATAGCGGGAGTGCCACAAGAGACCCAGTACTTC
TRBD1,TRBJ2-6,TRBV9,NA,CASSALDRGVAGANVLTF,TGTGCCAGCAGCGCCCTTGACAGGGGGGTCGCTGGGGCCAACGTCCTGACTTTC
TRBD2,TRBJ2-5,TRBV4-2,NA,CASSQVAGGQETQYF,TGTGCCAGCAGCCAAGTAGCGGGAGGGCAAGAGACCCAGTACTTC
NA,TRBJ1-5,TRBV5-1,many,CASSAEGADQPQHF,TGCGCCAGCAGCGCTGAAGGGGCAGATCAGCCCCAGCATTTT
NA,TRBJ2-7,TRBV5-6,NA,CASSITGPYEQYF,TGTGCCAGCAGCATCACGGGGCCCTACGAGCAGTACTTC
NA,TRBJ2-5,TRBV15,NA,CATSPDGGQETQYF,TGTGCCACCAGCCCGGACGGCGGACAAGAGACCCAGTACTTC
TRBD2,TRBJ2-4,TRBV7-9,few,CASSPREGTKNIQYF,TGTGCCAGCAGCCCTAGGGAGGGTACCAAAAACATTCAGTACTTC
TRBD2,TRBJ2-2,TRBV5-1,many,CASSLIQGLADGRGITGELFF,TGCGCCAGCAGCTTGATTCAGGGACTAGCGGACGGAAGAGGTATCACCGGGGAGCTGTTTTTT
TRBD2,TRBJ2-7,TRBV7-2,few,CASSFSGRYEQYF,TGTGCCAGCAGTTTTAGCGGGAGGTACGAGCAGTACTTC
NA,TRBJ2-5,TRBV3-1,few,CASTRRLEETQYF,TGTGCCAGCACCCGGCGGCTCGAAGAGACCCAGTACTTC
TRBD2,TRBJ2-1,TRBV5-1,NA,CASSSGGWGGPYTNEQFF,TGCGCCAGCAGCTCGGGGGGTTGGGGCGGGCCGTACACCAATGAGCAGTTCTTC
NA,TRBJ2-2,TRBV6-1,few,CASSIMGGGELFF,TGTGCCAGCAGCATAATGGGGGGCGGGGAGCTGTTTTTT
NA,TRBJ2-1,TRBV28,few,CASSVGVGRTYNEQFF,TGTGCCAGCAGCGTGGGGGTCGGACGAACCTACAATGAGCAGTTCTTC
TRBD2,TRBJ2-1,TRBV15,many,CATSLSGGLSYNEQFF,TGTGCCACCAGTTTGAGCGGGGGGCTTTCCTACAATGAGCAGTTCTTC
NA,TRBJ2-7,TRBV25-1,NA,CASSEYRGSSYEQYF,TGTGCCAGCAGTGAATATCGGGGCAGCTCCTACGAGCAGTACTTC
NA,TRBJ2-7,TRBV6-6,few,CASSHQGLEQYF,TGTGCCAGCAGCCACCAAGGGCTCGAGCAGTACTTC
NA,TRBJ1-2,TRBV28,NA,CASSRTAKYGYTF,TGTGCCAGCAGTCGGACAGCGAAGTATGGCTACACCTTC
TRBD1,TRBJ2-7,TRBV28,few,CASAHGTGTYEQYF,TGTGCCAGCGCGCACGGGACAGGGACTTACGAGCAGTACTTC
TRBD1,TRBJ2-7,TRBV7-9,NA,CASSQRQGDSYEQYF,TGTGCCAGCAGCCAAAGACAGGGGGATTCCTACGAGCAGTACTTC
NA,TRBJ2-7,TRBV7-9,many,CASSLVIYEQYF,TGTGCCAGCAGCTTAGTTATCTACGAGCAGTACTTC
TRBD2,TRBJ2-1,TRBV7-2,few,CASSPSGYNNEQFF,TGTGCCAGCAGCCCTAGCGGGTATAACAATGAGCAGTTCTTC
TRBD2,TRBJ2-3,TRBV10-2,few,CASTASGRTDTQYF,TGCGCCAGCACCGCTAGCGGGAGAACTGATACGCAGTATTTT
TRBD2,TRBJ2-1,TRBV29-1,few,CSLSAGLADDNEQFF,TGCAGCTTATCCGCCGGGCTAGCGGATGACAATGAGCAGTTCTTC